These T cell receptor beta chains were read from a single sample in a study of CD8 T cells in Susac syndrome. TCRdb itself ran the immunoSEQ multiplex PCR reads through MiXCR, one entry per CDR3 protein. Among 200,000 to 300,000 distinct CDR3 sequences listed, roughly 95% were seen once. Sequences were obtained from CD4+ T cells from PBMCs. The origin of the receptors is a human donor with Susac syndrome. The conserved cysteine and the conserved F or W are not part of the CDR3 here. The order of the fields is J gene, V gene, CDR3 protein.

j_call: TRBJ2-7; v_call: TRBV28; cdr3_aa: ASSSGTGSYEQY
j_call: TRBJ1-3; v_call: TRBV3-1; cdr3_aa: ASSQRQTSGNTIY
j_call: TRBJ1-4; v_call: TRBV29-1; cdr3_aa: SVRLTTNEKLF
j_call: TRBJ1-3; v_call: TRBV29-1; cdr3_aa: SGSGTDLSGNTIY
j_call: TRBJ1-5; v_call: TRBV28; cdr3_aa: ASSQPDGTVTNQPQH
j_call: TRBJ2-7; v_call: TRBV5-1; cdr3_aa: ASSPDGAMIYEQY
j_call: TRBJ2-1; v_call: TRBV29-1; cdr3_aa: SFSSYNEQF
j_call: TRBJ2-7; v_call: TRBV7-2; cdr3_aa: ASSLVLSRGAEGEQY
j_call: TRBJ1-5; v_call: TRBV15; cdr3_aa: ATSRAGSSSNQPQH
j_call: TRBJ2-6; v_call: TRBV3-1; cdr3_aa: ASSQVHSGGLSGANVLT
j_call: TRBJ2-5; v_call: TRBV14; cdr3_aa: ASSQDIQISSQETQY
j_call: TRBJ2-7; v_call: TRBV18; cdr3_aa: ASSPPPGLGMY
j_call: TRBJ1-1; v_call: TRBV19; cdr3_aa: ASSQLPNTEAF
j_call: TRBJ2-3; v_call: TRBV20-1; cdr3_aa: SARDFRAGTDTQY
j_call: TRBJ2-1; v_call: TRBV5-1; cdr3_aa: ASSDVGEQF
j_call: TRBJ2-6; v_call: TRBV6-1; cdr3_aa: ASNERPFGANVLT
j_call: TRBJ2-6; v_call: TRBV5-1; cdr3_aa: ASSWTLQTGANVLT
j_call: TRBJ2-3; v_call: TRBV11-3; cdr3_aa: ASSWGEGRGTDTQY
j_call: TRBJ2-1; v_call: TRBV28; cdr3_aa: ASSPLAGRLANEQF
j_call: TRBJ2-5; v_call: TRBV5-1; cdr3_aa: ASSPDQVQY
j_call: TRBJ2-7; v_call: TRBV29-1; cdr3_aa: SVVGDAYEQY
j_call: TRBJ2-1; v_call: TRBV9; cdr3_aa: ASSVGVIGEQF
j_call: TRBJ2-7; v_call: TRBV18; cdr3_aa: ASSRGRHEQY
j_call: TRBJ2-7; v_call: TRBV27; cdr3_aa: ASSSSGGQTYEQY
j_call: TRBJ1-5; v_call: TRBV3-1; cdr3_aa: ASSQTANQPQH
j_call: TRBJ1-1; v_call: TRBV29-1; cdr3_aa: SAQTANTEAF
j_call: TRBJ2-7; v_call: TRBV30; cdr3_aa: AWSAPGTPSYEQY
j_call: TRBJ2-5; v_call: TRBV3-1; cdr3_aa: ASSQVPKETQY
j_call: TRBJ2-2; v_call: TRBV7-2; cdr3_aa: ASSKSSGYTGELF
j_call: TRBJ1-3; v_call: TRBV25-1; cdr3_aa: ASSDYYSGNTIY
j_call: TRBJ2-1; v_call: TRBV20-1; cdr3_aa: SELAGGPNEQF
j_call: TRBJ1-1; v_call: TRBV9; cdr3_aa: ASNSGGAWAEAF
j_call: TRBJ1-1; v_call: TRBV29-1; cdr3_aa: SAKGQGMNTEAF
j_call: TRBJ2-7; v_call: TRBV6-4; cdr3_aa: ASSLYRGSYEQY
j_call: TRBJ1-1; v_call: TRBV9; cdr3_aa: ASSSQGLGVAEDF
j_call: TRBJ1-1; v_call: TRBV7-9; cdr3_aa: ASNADRAPLNTEAF